Listed here are 27 T cell receptor beta chains from one sample, sequenced in a study of T cells after yellow fever vaccination (dated by TCRdb to the late 2010s). The treatment or condition label, read with the paper, signifies: live attenuated yellow fever vaccine strain. Libraries came from 5' RACE. Sequencing was carried out with an Illumina NovaSeq 6000. The public reads were quality trimmed at Q25 with fastp and then assembled into clones with MiXCR by TCRdb, keeping productive beta chains. Each entry merges the rows of one CDR3 protein and shows their most common DNA and genes. The sample table holds about 320,000 distinct CDR3 sequences, of which about 11% were seen once. The ten most abundant clones make up 3% to 4% of the sample. Sequenced here: CD4+ T cells sorted from PBMCs, sampled 45 days after the yellow fever booster vaccination. The receptors originated from a man aged 18 to 35 who received the YFV17D yellow fever vaccine.

The chain is built from TRBV20-1 and TRBJ2-1; D remains unclear. The CDR3 has 13 amino acids. Per the germline V gene, CDR1 is DFQATT and CDR2 is SNEGSKA (reference sequence). V dropped 5 bases and J dropped 5 bases, with 13 bases sitting between them. The CDR3 is CSAPIGRHNEQFF. CDR3 sequence (DNA): TGCAGTGCTCCCATCGGGCGCCACAATGAGCAGTTCTTC.

The CDR3 region is CASTTGSSTDTQYF. The CDR3 coding sequence is TGTGCCAGCACCACGGGGTCTTCAACAGATACGCAGTATTTT. The V and J genes are TRBV9 and TRBJ2-3; D might be TRBD2 (5 bases). The V and J ends lost 6 bases and 3 bases respectively, with 14 bases between them. Looked up from germline, CDR1 is SGDLS and CDR2 is YYNGEE. CDR3 length: 14 residues. Complete variable domain (other parts from reference TRBV9 and TRBJ2-3): DSGVTQTPKHLITATGQRVTLRCSPRSGDLSVYWYQQSLDQGLQFLIQYYNGEERAKGNILERFSAQQFPDLHSELNLSSLELGDSALYFCASTTGSSTDTQYFGPGTRLTVL.

The chain joins TRBV27 to TRBJ2-3, with D perhaps TRBD2 (7 bases). The CDR3 runs to 17 residues. Trimming cost V 5 bases and J 1 base, with 19 bases left between them. The germline CDR1 and CDR2 sequences are MNHEY and SMNVEV (reference sequence). The CDR3 region is CASSGFWRGGGTDTQYF. The CDR3 DNA sequence: TGTGCCAGCAGTGGTTTCTGGAGGGGGGGTGGCACAGATACGCAGTATTTT.

V gene TRBV5-5 combines with J gene TRBJ1-2; D perhaps matches TRBD1 (5 bases). The length of the CDR3 is 14 residues. CDR1 and CDR2 (germline): SGHKS, YYEKEE (reference sequence). The V and J ends lost 6 bases and 0 bases respectively, with 12 bases between them. The CDR3 DNA reads TGTGCCAGCACCTGGGGGGGGACTAACTATGGCTACACCTTC. It is translated as CASTWGGTNYGYTF.

The CDR3 DNA sequence: TGTGCCAGTAGGGACGCGGGGGTAAGCACTGAAGCTTTCTTT. Amino acid sequence: CASRDAGVSTEAFF. The chain recombines TRBV19 with TRBJ1-1, with a tentative D call TRBD1 (5 bases). The germline CDR1 and CDR2 sequences are LNHDA and SQIVND (reference sequence). V lost 6 bases and J lost 4, with 15 bases in between. The CDR3 extends over 14 amino acids. The complete variable domain, with remaining parts taken from reference TRBV19 and TRBJ1-1, reads DGGITQSPKYLFRKEGQNVTLSCEQNLNHDAMYWYRQDPGQGLRLIYYSQIVNDFQKGDIAEGYSVSREKKESFPLTVTSAQKNPTAFYLCASRDAGVSTEAFFGQGTRLTVV.

CDR3 sequence: CASSLSRGLYGYTF. For the CDR3, the DNA is TGTGCCAGCAGTTTATCGAGGGGGCTGTATGGCTACACCTTC. The V and J genes are TRBV12-3 or TRBV12-4 and TRBJ1-2, with 7 bases lining up with TRBD1. V was pared by 2 bases and J by 5 bases, with 5 bases of the junction left unmatched. This CDR3 is built from 14 residues.

This clonotype was counted at least ten times. The rearrangement joins TRBV5-1 to TRBJ2-5; tentative D call: TRBD2 (7 bases). Germline lookup yields CDR1 SGHRS and CDR2 YFSETQ. The CDR3 totals 14 residues. V gave up 2 bases and J gave up 1 base, with 9 bases separating them. The DNA of the CDR3 is TGCGCCAGCAGCTTAAGGGGGGGCCAAGAGACCCAGTACTTC. Encoded protein: CASSLRGGQETQYF.

The rearrangement uses TRBV5-1 and TRBJ2-2; D is possibly TRBD1 (6 bases). V dropped 4 bases and J dropped 8 bases, with 18 bases sitting between them. The CDR3 is 15 residues long. CDR1 and CDR2 (germline): SGHRS, YFSETQ. In nucleotides, the CDR3 is TGCGCCAGCAGCCGCAATACAGGGAATTCAGGGGAGCTGTTTTTT. Its translation: CASSRNTGNSGELFF.

This chain uses TRBV7-2 with TRBJ2-1; 8 nucleotides line up with TRBD2. V was pared by 10 bases and J by 9 bases, with 17 bases of the junction left unmatched. Germline-derived CDR1 and CDR2 are SGHTA and FQGNSA. The CDR3 has 15 residues. CDR3 protein: CATSTSDGGGSEQFF. In nucleotides, the CDR3 is TGTGCCACTAGCACCTCGGACGGGGGGGGCAGTGAGCAGTTCTTC.

This clonotype was seen many times. The genes are TRBV3-1 and TRBJ2-3, with D possibly being TRBD2 (6 bases). CDR3 length: 15 amino acids. Trimming removed 4 bases from V and 4 bases from J, with 15 bases in between. The germline gives CDR1 LGHDT, CDR2 YNNKEL (reference sequence). Here the CDR3 reads CASSLFGGTADTQYF. As DNA, the CDR3 is TGTGCCAGCAGCCTCTTTGGAGGGACCGCAGATACGCAGTATTTT.

The chain couples TRBV4-2 to TRBJ1-2; D unresolved. Germline loops: CDR1 LGHNA, CDR2 YNFKEQ. Between the trimmed V and J ends, which lost 1 base and 0 bases, there was a span of 12 bases. This CDR3 comprises 16 residues. This chain's CDR3 is CASSQGPADSNYGYTF. CDR3 nucleotides: TGTGCCAGCAGCCAAGGGCCGGCGGACTCTAACTATGGCTACACCTTC.

The chain uses TRBV5-1 and TRBJ2-3, with 7 bases fitting TRBD1. Germline CDR1 reads SGHRS; CDR2 reads YFSETQ. Trimming cost V 4 bases and J 0 bases; bases outside gene matches: 11. The CDR3 totals 17 residues. CDR3 DNA sequence: TGCGCCAGCAGCCCCCCGGGGACAGCTTCTAGCACAGATACGCAGTATTTT. Translating it yields CASSPPGTASSTDTQYF.

This sequence joins TRBV9 and TRBJ1-3, with TRBD1 matching 8 bases. The CDR3 has 15 amino acids. V shed 3 bases, J shed 2 bases, and the junction held 4 bases outside the gene matches. Germline assignment: CDR1 SGDLS and CDR2 YYNGEE. CDR3 loop: CASSALTGAGNTIYF. The CDR3 DNA sequence: TGTGCCAGCAGCGCCCTGACAGGGGCTGGAAACACCATATATTTT. Drawing the rest from reference TRBV9 and TRBJ1-3, the complete variable domain is DSGVTQTPKHLITATGQRVTLRCSPRSGDLSVYWYQQSLDQGLQFLIQYYNGEERAKGNILERFSAQQFPDLHSELNLSSLELGDSALYFCASSALTGAGNTIYFGEGSWLTVV.

This clonotype was picked up a small number of times. The rearrangement uses TRBV7-3 and TRBJ2-1; D possibly corresponds to TRBD2 (5 bases). V was pared by 2 bases and J by 4 bases, with 12 bases between. CDR3 size: 15 residues. Germline CDR1 reads SGHTA; CDR2 reads FQGTGA. The chain's CDR3 is CASSLDPGIYNEQFF. The DNA of the CDR3 is TGTGCCAGCAGCTTAGATCCCGGGATTTACAATGAGCAGTTCTTC.

The V call is TRBV10-3, the J call TRBJ2-7; the D gene is possibly TRBD1 (5 bases). The CDR3 consists of 11 residues. Trimming took off 3 bases at V and 5 bases at J, with 5 bases between the two ends. Germline V gene lookup returns CDR1 ENHRY and CDR2 SYGVKD. The CDR3 protein is CAISDRDEQYF. For the CDR3, the DNA is TGTGCCATCAGTGACAGGGACGAGCAGTACTTC.

The J gene is TRBJ2-5, the V gene TRBV4-3; 11 positions match TRBD2. J lost 0 bases, V lost 4 bases, and 7 bases had no gene match. Germline CDR1 and CDR2: LGHNA and YSLEER. The CDR3 covers 17 residues. CDR3 DNA: TGCGCCAGCAGCCGCCGACTAGCGGGGCTGTACCAAGAGACCCAGTACTTC. This translates into CASSRRLAGLYQETQYF.

The table lists this clonotype with a few counts. V and J are TRBV20-1 and TRBJ2-1; D possibly corresponds to TRBD2 (6 bases). V lost 2 bases to trimming and J lost 1 base, with 9 bases between them. CDR3 length: 14 residues. Germline lookup yields CDR1 DFQATT and CDR2 SNEGSKA (reference sequence). CDR3 in amino acids: CSARLATSYNEQFF. The CDR3 DNA follows: TGCAGTGCTAGACTAGCGACATCCTACAATGAGCAGTTCTTC.

The chain carries TRBV10-3 and TRBJ2-2; TRBD2 agrees at 8 bases. V lost 10 bases to trimming and J lost 2 bases; unmatched junction nucleotides: 6. The CDR3 consists of 14 residues. From germline, CDR1 is ENHRY and CDR2 SYGVKD. The CDR3, as DNA: TGTGCCACAGTAGCGGGATTAAACACCGGGGAGCTGTTTTTT. This sequence encodes CATVAGLNTGELFF.

This clonotype was seen only a few times. For the CDR3, the DNA is TGTGCCAGCAGCCACCGGGACAGGGCGCTCACCGGGGAGCTGTTTTTT. It is translated as CASSHRDRALTGELFF. The chain links TRBV5-6 to TRBJ2-2; 9 nucleotides line up with TRBD1. Unmatched junction bases numbered 8, after V lost 4 bases and J lost 4 bases. The CDR3 loop spans 16 amino acids. Germline V gene lookup returns CDR1 SGHDT and CDR2 YYEEEE.

The CDR3 nucleotides are TGTGCCTGGAGGCTCCCCGGGACTAGAGGAGAGACCCAGTACTTC. It encodes CAWRLPGTRGETQYF. The chain couples TRBV30 to TRBJ2-5; 8 nucleotides match TRBD2. V gave up 3 bases and J gave up 4 bases; unmatched junction bases: 10. The germline gives CDR1 GTSNPN, CDR2 SVGIG (reference sequence). There are 15 residues in the CDR3.

The rearrangement links TRBV18 to TRBJ2-1, with TRBD2 identical over 10 bases. Germline CDR1 reads KGHSH; CDR2 reads LQKENI. This CDR3 spans 15 amino acids. V trimming: 8 bases; J trimming: 3 bases; junction bases outside the gene matches: 7. The CDR3 is CASRIAGGRYNEQFF. The CDR3 nucleotides read TGTGCCAGCCGAATAGCGGGGGGACGCTACAATGAGCAGTTCTTC.

In the case of this clonotype: Possible read error: a much larger clone is one base away. This rearrangement joins TRBV12-3 or TRBV12-4 to TRBJ2-3; D gene ambiguous. The length of the CDR3 is 12 residues. CDR3: CASCLQTDTQYF. In DNA, the CDR3 is TGTGCCAGCTGTTTGCAGACAGATACGCAGTATTTT.

The chain links TRBV4-1 to TRBJ1-6; no clear D. This CDR3 contains 13 residues. V gave up 0 bases and J gave up 7 bases, with 4 bases separating them. Germline CDR1 reads MGHRA; CDR2 reads YSYEKL. Written as DNA, the CDR3 is TGCGCCAGCAGCCAAGAGGCCAATTCACCCCTCCACTTT. It specifies CASSQEANSPLHF.

The chain couples TRBV7-2 to TRBJ2-3; unclear D gene. With 5 bases removed from V and 4 bases from J, the gap between germline ends came to 13 bases. Germline V lookup: CDR1 SGHTA, CDR2 FQGNSA. CDR3 size: 14 residues. CDR3 loop: CASSKNRPADTQYF. The DNA of the CDR3 is TGTGCCAGCAGCAAGAACCGGCCGGCAGATACGCAGTATTTT.

This clonotype appeared once. The chain carries TRBV10-3 and TRBJ1-5, with TRBD1 as a possible D gene (6 bases). CDR3 size: 17 residues. Germline CDR1 reads ENHRY; CDR2 reads SYGVKD. V lost 8 bases and J lost 0, with 20 bases in between. The CDR3 spells CAISEGQVRGSNQPQHF. The CDR3 DNA reads as TGTGCCATCTCTGAGGGACAAGTCCGAGGTAGCAATCAGCCCCAGCATTTT.

The V gene is TRBV11-2, the J gene TRBJ1-6, with a possible D match to TRBD1 (6 bases). This CDR3 has 18 residues. Germline V gene data show CDR1 as SGHAT and CDR2 as FQNNGV. V was clipped by 1 base and J by 0 bases, with 13 bases between them. The CDR3 DNA reads TGTGCCAGCAGCTTAGTCTACCAGGGGAGCTCCTATAATTCACCCCTCCACTTT. It yields the protein CASSLVYQGSSYNSPLHF.

This sequence joins TRBV5-1 and TRBJ2-5; D gene unclear. CDR1 is SGHRS and CDR2 is YFSETQ in the germline V gene. The CDR3 is 13 residues long. The V gene lost 4 bases and the J gene lost 1 base, with 8 bases spanning the gap. CDR3 sequence: CASSGEIQETQYF. CDR3 in DNA: TGCGCCAGCAGCGGCGAGATCCAAGAGACCCAGTACTTC. Full variable domain (outside the CDR3, taken from reference TRBV5-1 and TRBJ2-5): KAGVTQTPRYLIKTRGQQVTLSCSPISGHRSVSWYQQTPGQGLQFLFEYFSETQRNKGNFPGRFSGRQFSNSRSEMNVSTLELGDSALYLCASSGEIQETQYFGPGTRLLVL.